The following is a T cell receptor (beta chain) sequence with its context. At the DNA level, this CDR3 is encoded by other sequences in the same sample as well. The method was immunoSEQ multiplex PCR; TCRdb's version includes in-frame clones alone and lacks a portion of them. The repertoire holds 120,000 or so clones, with about 92% as singletons. Trimming shortened V by 3 bases and J by 5 bases, and 7 bases separated the two germline ends. The CDR3 totals 12 residues. These data originate in a study of blood T cell repertoires in COVID-19. Study-level information: PBMCs, B-cell-depleted T cells, or T cells were the source of the cDNA or gDNA that made up the material.

The receptor was isolated from a man between 60 and 70 years old with COVID-19, enrolled during active disease. Specimen: peripheral blood. The V and J genes are TRBV12-3 or TRBV12-4 and TRBJ1-2; the D is unclear. CDR3 amino acids: CASSFSRYGYTF. The CDR3 bases are TGTGCCAGCAGTTTTTCGCGGTATGGCTACACCTTC.